This is a list of T cell receptor beta chains from one sample in a study of T cells after yellow fever vaccination. Via MiXCR, TCRdb re-called the 5' RACE reads, giving one row per CDR3 protein. The repertoire has 75,000 to 100,000 distinct CDR3 sequences, 7.5% to 10% of them found once; the top ten carry around 16%. Sequences were derived from CD8+ T cells not binding an NS4B(214-222) dextramer, sorted from PBMCs, sampled around 15 days after the first yellow fever vaccination. These receptors all stem from a man aged 18 to 29 who received the YFV17D yellow fever vaccine. Both conserved end residues are part of each CDR3. D genes are given only for firm matches. Size values are once, few and many counts, or a class for expanded clones, and some rows have none.

>TRBV10-3|.|TRBD2|TRBJ2-3
CAISTTSGATDTQYF
TGTGCCATCAGTACGACTAGCGGGGCAACAGATACGCAGTATTTT
>TRBV5-1|few|TRBD1|TRBJ2-2
CASSAYRGSGELFF
TGCGCCAGCAGCGCCTACAGGGGCTCCGGGGAGCTGTTTTTT
>TRBV4-2|.|.|TRBJ2-3
CASSQVGGGATQYF
TGTGCCAGCAGCCAAGTGGGCGGTGGGGCTACGCAGTATTTT
>TRBV15|few|.|TRBJ2-5
CATRPTSPGETQYF
TGTGCCACAAGGCCTACTAGCCCCGGGGAGACCCAGTACTTC
>TRBV7-6|many|TRBD1|TRBJ2-5
CASSYDRVRETQYF
TGTGCCAGCAGCTACGACAGGGTCAGGGAGACCCAGTACTTC
>TRBV30|.|.|TRBJ1-1
CAWKLGTEAFF
TGTGCCTGGAAGCTCGGGACTGAAGCTTTCTTT
>TRBV4-1|few|.|TRBJ2-6
CASSHRLHPSGANVLTF
TGCGCCAGCAGCCATCGACTTCACCCCTCTGGGGCCAACGTCCTGACTTTC
>TRBV7-3|many|.|TRBJ2-1
CASSTHNNEQFF
TGTGCCAGCAGCACCCACAACAATGAGCAGTTCTTC
>TRBV30|.|TRBD1|TRBJ2-2
CAWSGGQGVVGELFF
TGTGCCTGGAGTGGAGGACAGGGGGTAGTAGGGGAGCTGTTTTTT
>TRBV7-9|few|.|TRBJ2-3
CASSLPDADTQYF
TGTGCCAGCAGCTTGCCGGACGCCGATACGCAGTATTTT
>TRBV10-2|.|.|TRBJ1-1
CASSDWGNTEAFF
TGCGCCAGCAGTGATTGGGGGAACACTGAAGCTTTCTTT
>TRBV2|.|.|TRBJ1-2
CATKKEGIFYGYTF
TGTGCCACAAAAAAAGAAGGGATATTCTATGGCTACACCTTC
>TRBV12-3/TRBV12-4|.|TRBD1|TRBJ2-7
CASSGTGLSYEQYF
TGTGCCAGCAGCGGGACAGGCCTCTCCTACGAGCAGTACTTC
>TRBV7-9|.|.|TRBJ1-3
CASSLGVRLPSGNTIYF
TGTGCCAGCAGCTTAGGGGTACGGCTACCCTCTGGAAACACCATATATTTT
>TRBV11-2|.|.|TRBJ1-6
CASSLQASPLHF
TGTGCCAGCAGCTTACAGGCTTCACCCCTCCACTTT
>TRBV28|few|TRBD2|TRBJ2-1
CASSGAGYNEQFF
TGTGCCAGCAGTGGAGCGGGGTACAATGAGCAGTTCTTC
>TRBV28|few|TRBD1|TRBJ2-3
CASSLGEGQSTDTQYF
TGTGCCAGCAGTTTAGGAGAGGGACAGAGCACAGATACGCAGTATTTT
>TRBV7-3|few|TRBD2|TRBJ2-2
CASSSASGGAATGELFF
TGTGCCAGCAGCTCCGCTAGCGGGGGGGCGGCCACCGGGGAGCTGTTTTTT
>TRBV7-2|few|.|TRBJ2-5
CASSSFKLQETQYF
TGTGCCAGCAGTTCTTTTAAGCTTCAAGAGACCCAGTACTTC
>TRBV12-3/TRBV12-4|.|.|TRBJ1-3
CASTLTGGQNTIYF
TGTGCCAGCACCCTAACGGGGGGACAAAACACCATATATTTT